This T cell receptor (beta chain) was observed in a study of blood T cell repertoires in COVID-19. As originally analysed: For nucleated cells, counts were estimated from reference gene primer amplification. Libraries were prepared by immunoSEQ multiplex PCR; TCRdb keeps only in-frame clonotypes and omits some of them. V, J and clone size are those of that table, while D and trimming were read from the DNA. The sample has a few hundred thousand clones; 70% to 90% are singletons. Trimming removed 5 bases from V and 4 bases from J, with 14 bases in between. CDR3 length: 14 residues. CDR1 and CDR2 from the germline V gene are LGHNT and FRNRAP.

This rearrangement joins TRBV12-5 to TRBJ2-5; D unresolved. This TCR was recovered from a woman of 80 years or more with acute or convalescent COVID-19. The sequenced sample consisted of peripheral blood. The CDR3 sequence is CASGLSWSGETQYF. The CDR3 DNA is TGTGCTAGTGGTCTCTCGTGGTCGGGAGAGACCCAGTACTTC.